Sequencing of this TCR beta chain was carried out in a study of cytomegalovirus exposure and HLA in healthy donors. Study-level results: An ancestry cluster, one associated with Asian ancestry, reportedly showed fewer N-insertions than the roughly 610-donor mean in a later analysis. Specificity of a few CMV-associated chains for CMV antigens was verified in vitro. TCR beta sequences reportedly predicted most subjects' HLA-A and HLA-B alleles accurately. Differences between HLA loci emerged in a later analysis of TCR association rates, with DRB1 most and HLA-C fewest.

Both 60 Vbeta primers and 13 Jbeta primers went into the PCR. Measured with immunoSEQ multiplex PCR; TCRdb has only the in-frame clones, and not every one. The sample includes 100,000 to 150,000 clones. Trimming left V 6 bases short and J 0 bases short, with 11 bases between. Per germline, CDR1 MDHEN and CDR2 SYDVKM. The CDR3 is made up of 14 amino acids. For this clone: Its target is unknown.

Material for sequencing was PBMCs. The chain links TRBV28 to TRBJ1-1, with D uncertain. The sequence was collected from a woman aged 40 to 50 in good health and CMV-seropositive. CDR3 in DNA: TGTGCCAGCAGGGTCCAGGCAGTGAACACTGAAGCTTTCTTT. Its translation: CASRVQAVNTEAFF.